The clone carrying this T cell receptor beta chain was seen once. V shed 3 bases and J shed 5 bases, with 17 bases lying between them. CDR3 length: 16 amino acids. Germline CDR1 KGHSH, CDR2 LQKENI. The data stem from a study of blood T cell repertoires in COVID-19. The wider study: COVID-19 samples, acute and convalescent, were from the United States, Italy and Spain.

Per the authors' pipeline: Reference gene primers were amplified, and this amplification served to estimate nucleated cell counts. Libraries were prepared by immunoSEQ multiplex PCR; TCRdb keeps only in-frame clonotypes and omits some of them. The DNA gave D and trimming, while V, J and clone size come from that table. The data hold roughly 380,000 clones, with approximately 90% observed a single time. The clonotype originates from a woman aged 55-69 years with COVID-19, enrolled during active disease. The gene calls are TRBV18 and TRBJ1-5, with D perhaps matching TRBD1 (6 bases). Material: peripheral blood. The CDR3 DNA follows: TGTGCCAGCTCACCTCTTGGCGGGGGCGGGGATCAGCCCCAGCATTTT. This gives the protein CASSPLGGGGDQPQHF.